A selection of T cell receptor beta chains follows, all from one sample in a study of radiation and T cells in renal cell carcinoma. Assay: immunoSEQ multiplex PCR; the TCRdb copy retains only in-frame clones and omits some. The sample has roughly 120,000 clones, around 80% seen once. This sample comprised blood, obtained from a patient whose treatment included radiotherapy and nephrectomy. Receptor source: a woman aged 55-69 years with renal cell carcinoma. The CDR3 runs from the conserved cysteine through the conserved F or W. D genes are given only for firm matches. The listing skips clone size in some rows; elsewhere it reads once, few, many or a size class.

cdr3_length j_call clone_size d_call v_call cdr3_aa cdr3_nt
15 TRBJ2-2 . . TRBV5-4 CASSPGPRATGELFF TGTGCCAGCAGCCCGGGCCCTCGGGCCACCGGGGAGCTGTTTTTT
11 TRBJ1-2 . . TRBV20-1 CSAPYPGGYTF TGCAGTGCCCCCTACCCGGGTGGCTACACCTTC
15 TRBJ1-1 once . TRBV10-3 CAISSSRGQNTEAFF TGTGCCATCAGTTCCTCCAGGGGCCAGAACACTGAAGCTTTCTTT
15 TRBJ2-1 . TRBD1 TRBV7-3 CASSLDRESYNEQFF TGTGCCAGCAGCTTAGACAGGGAATCCTACAATGAGCAGTTCTTC
15 TRBJ1-2 . TRBD1 TRBV6-1 CASKDRQGAGYGYTF TGTGCCAGCAAGGATCGACAGGGGGCGGGCTATGGCTACACCTTC
11 TRBJ1-2 . . TRBV30 CAWTAGGGYTF TGTGCCTGGACGGCGGGGGGCGGCTACACCTTC
13 TRBJ1-4 few . TRBV29-1 CSVYTTTNEKLFF TGCAGCGTTTACACCACAACTAATGAAAAACTGTTTTTT
15 TRBJ2-7 . TRBD1 TRBV19 CASSRGQGIGYEQYF TGTGCCAGTAGTAGAGGACAGGGCATCGGCTACGAGCAGTACTTC
14 TRBJ1-1 . . TRBV10-3 CAISDAQGGTEAFF TGTGCCATCAGTGACGCCCAGGGAGGTACTGAAGCTTTCTTT
15 TRBJ2-5 . . TRBV6-5 CASTLIRGGQETQYF TGTGCCAGCACGCTGATCAGGGGAGGCCAAGAGACCCAGTACTTC
13 TRBJ2-2 . . TRBV19 CASSITTPGELFF TGTGCCAGTAGTATAACCACTCCCGGGGAGCTGTTTTTT
12 TRBJ2-5 . TRBD1 TRBV5-1 CASSPGGETQYF TGCGCCAGCAGCCCAGGGGGAGAGACCCAGTACTTC
14 TRBJ1-1 few . TRBV27 CASSSRTDGTEAFF TGTGCCAGCAGTTCCAGGACAGATGGCACTGAAGCTTTCTTT
14 TRBJ2-2 . . TRBV25-1 CASITGRRHRGAVF TGTGCCAGCATTACAGGGAGGAGACACCGGGGAGCTGTTTTT
14 TRBJ2-7 . . TRBV6-5 CASSYSGGGGEQYF TGTGCCAGCAGTTACTCCGGGGGAGGAGGCGAGCAGTACTTC
18 TRBJ1-1 . TRBD1 TRBV11-2 CASSLARGQGDSNTEAFF TGTGCCAGCAGCTTAGCGAGGGGGCAGGGTGACTCGAACACTGAAGCTTTCTTT
15 TRBJ2-6 . . TRBV5-6 CASSSGGPGANVLTF TGTGCCAGCAGCTCAGGGGGGCCTGGGGCCAACGTCCTGACTTTC
15 TRBJ2-1 . . TRBV10-3 CAISARDTFGNEQFF TGTGCCATCAGTGCCCGGGACACGTTCGGCAATGAGCAGTTCTTC
15 TRBJ2-1 . TRBD2 TRBV7-6 CASSRLAGSSNEQFF TGTGCCAGCTCCAGACTAGCGGGAAGTTCCAATGAGCAGTTCTTC
16 TRBJ1-6 few . TRBV6-6 CASSYSGGMRNSPLHF TGTGCCAGCAGTTACTCGGGGGGGATGAGGAATTCACCCCTCCACTTT
16 TRBJ1-4 . TRBD1 TRBV5-1 CASSVEQGAANEKLFF TGCGCCAGCAGCGTGGAACAGGGGGCGGCTAATGAAAAACTGTTTTTT
13 TRBJ2-7 . . TRBV2 CASSGGVIYEQYF TGTGCCAGCAGTGGGGGGGTCATCTACGAGCAGTACTTC
14 TRBJ1-1 . . TRBV6-5 CASSYYTGDTEAFF TGTGCCAGCAGTTACTACACTGGGGACACTGAAGCTTTCTTT
13 TRBJ1-1 few . TRBV7-9 CASSLVRDIEAFF TGTGCCAGCAGCTTGGTTCGGGACATTGAAGCTTTCTTT
14 TRBJ2-1 . . TRBV7-2 CASSLGTSYNEQFF TGTGCCAGCAGCTTAGGGACCTCCTACAATGAGCAGTTCTTC
12 TRBJ1-2 . . TRBV19 CASTSGSYGYTF TGTGCCAGTACCTCGGGAAGCTATGGCTACACCTTC
15 TRBJ2-7 . TRBD1 TRBV5-4 CASSPAGQGLYEQYF TGTGCCAGCAGTCCAGCGGGACAGGGGCTTTACGAGCAGTACTTC
13 TRBJ2-7 once . TRBV5-1 CASSLTQVSEQYF TGCGCCAGCAGCTTAACACAGGTGTCCGAGCAGTACTTC
14 TRBJ1-1 . TRBD1 TRBV6-5 CASSYGTGGTEAFF TGTGCCAGCAGTTACGGGACAGGGGGCACTGAAGCTTTCTTT
15 TRBJ2-7 few TRBD2 TRBV9 CASSVGAGGVYEQYF TGTGCCAGCAGCGTAGGGGCTGGGGGGGTCTACGAGCAGTACTTC
16 TRBJ2-1 . TRBD2 TRBV7-2 CASSWGTSGVYNEQFF TGTGCCAGCAGCTGGGGGACTAGCGGGGTCTACAATGAGCAGTTCTTC
13 TRBJ1-1 . . TRBV11-2 CASSWGPNTEAFF TGTGCCAGCAGCTGGGGACCGAACACTGAAGCTTTCTTT
15 TRBJ1-1 . . TRBV19 CASRPGHLDYAEAFF TGTGCCAGTAGGCCGGGACACCTAGATTATGCTGAAGCTTTCTTT
15 TRBJ1-1 . . TRBV6-1 CASSARQVLDTEAFF TGTGCCAGCAGTGCCCGACAGGTTTTGGACACTGAAGCTTTCTTT
14 TRBJ2-5 . . TRBV6-1 CASSDPGQPETQYF TGTGCCAGCAGTGATCCGGGACAACCAGAGACCCAGTACTTC
14 TRBJ1-5 few . TRBV6-5 CASRPTASNQPQHF TGTGCCAGCAGGCCTACAGCTAGCAATCAGCCCCAGCATTTT
14 TRBJ1-4 . . TRBV6-6 CATGRRGTNEKLFF TGTGCCACCGGCCGGAGGGGAACTAATGAAAAACTGTTTTTT
14 TRBJ2-1 . . TRBV7-3 CASSLRQVPAEQFF TGTGCCAGCAGCTTAAGACAGGTCCCCGCCGAGCAGTTCTTC